The 28 T cell receptor beta chains listed next were all sequenced from one sample in a study of post-analysis software for immune sequencing data. General study findings and limits: Five TRBV segments, including TRBV5-6, TRBV5-1 and TRBV20-1, were more frequent in patients than controls.

The antigens of these receptors remain unknown. Each TCR beta cDNA library carried unique molecular identifiers. MiXCR was run by TCRdb on the PCR reads, yielding one entry per CDR3 protein. Found here are approximately 730,000 distinct CDR3 sequences, around 46% of them singletons; the top ten hold roughly 4.9%. Sequenced: blood. Source of these receptors: a girl aged 5 to 17 with multiple sclerosis.

The CDR3 sequence is CASSLAVEADTQYF. DNA for the CDR3: TGCGCCAGCAGCTTGGCGGTCGAGGCGGATACGCAGTATTTT. The gene calls are TRBV5-1 and TRBJ2-3; the D is unclear. This CDR3 is built from 14 residues. CDR1 and CDR2 (germline): SGHRS, YFSETQ. V lost 0 bases to trimming and J lost 6 bases, with 11 bases between them.

The chain employs TRBV28 and TRBJ2-7; 8 bases line up with TRBD1. The CDR3 runs to 15 residues. Germline V CDR1 and CDR2: MDHEN, SYDVKM. J lost 4 bases, V lost 3 bases, and 8 bases had no gene match. This CDR3 is CASSFFGTGIYEQYF. The CDR3 DNA reads as TGTGCCAGCAGTTTCTTTGGGACAGGAATATACGAGCAGTACTTC.

This clonotype was detected only a few times. CDR3 sequence: CASSRRTDLYEQYF. Here the CDR3 DNA reads TGTGCCAGCAGTCGGCGGACCGACCTCTACGAGCAGTACTTC. The chain links TRBV12-3 or TRBV12-4 to TRBJ2-7, with D uncertain. The V end lost 5 bases, the J end lost 3 bases, and 14 bases lay between the germline ends. This CDR3 is built from 14 residues.

Details on this clonotype: A much larger clone differs by one base, so this may be a read error. The chain carries TRBV20-1 and TRBJ2-1; D is unclear. The J call may be incorrect, as the DNA end agrees better with TRBJ2-7. The CDR3 has 11 amino acids. The V gene's germline CDR1 is DFQATT and CDR2 SNEGSKA (reference sequence). The CDR3 DNA sequence: TGCAGTGCTAGAGCGTTTAATGAGCAGTACTTC. Translated, it gives CSARAFNEQYF.

This clonotype was counted only a few times. V and J are TRBV4-2 and TRBJ2-3; D is unclear. The CDR3 sequence is 15 residues long. Germline V gene data show CDR1 as LGHNA and CDR2 as YNFKEQ. V dropped 1 base and J dropped 3 bases, with 11 bases sitting between them. In DNA, the CDR3 is TGTGCCAGCAGCCAAGGTATCGCCTGGACAGATACGCAGTATTTT. Its protein product is CASSQGIAWTDTQYF.

This chain joins TRBV3-1 and TRBJ1-4; 7 bases match TRBD1. Germline CDR1 reads LGHDT; CDR2 reads YNNKEL (reference sequence). This CDR3 is built from 15 residues. Trimming took 4 bases from V and 4 from J; bases not matched to a gene: 6. The CDR3 DNA follows: TGTGCCAGCAGCCCGGGACAGCGGGATAATGAAAAACTGTTTTTT. Its protein is CASSPGQRDNEKLFF.

Concerning this clonotype itself: The junction departs from germline at one end; a sequencing error may be responsible. The genes are TRBV15 and TRBJ2-5; perhaps TRBD1 as D (5 bases). CDR3 length: 16 amino acids. CDR1 is LNHNV and CDR2 is YYDKDF in the germline V gene (reference sequence). CDR3: CATSRVSRRGQETRYF. CDR3 DNA: TGTGCCACCAGCAGGGTCTCGAGAAGGGGCCAAGAGACCCGGTACTTC.

This clonotype was seen only once. The chain has TRBV4-1 and TRBJ1-1; no clear D. Trimming removed 1 base from V and 1 base from J, with 7 bases in between. Germline-derived CDR1 and CDR2 are MGHRA and YSYEKL. The CDR3 length is 14 residues. The CDR3 DNA reads as TGCGCCAGCAGCCAAGGTTATGGGAACACTGAAGCTTTCTTT. Its protein product is CASSQGYGNTEAFF.

This chain joins TRBV27 and TRBJ2-1; 7 nucleotides match TRBD2. After removal of 6 bases from V and 13 bases from J, the junction contained 12 bases not matched to a gene. The V gene's germline CDR1 is MNHEY and CDR2 SMNVEV (reference sequence). The CDR3 contains 13 residues. Here the CDR3 DNA reads TGTGCCAGCAGAGCTGGACTAGACGGGACCCAGTTCTTC. It is translated as CASRAGLDGTQFF.

A note on this clonotype: The junction departs from the called germline gene at one end, perhaps through a read error. This chain joins TRBV7-7 and TRBJ2-2; TRBD2 matches at 7 bases. CDR1 is SSHAT, CDR2 FNYEAQ, per germline (reference sequence). CDR3 length equals 17 residues. This CDR3 reads CASSPDPGGSNTGELFF. CDR3 sequence (DNA): TGTGCTAGCAGCCCCGACCCGGGAGGATCGAACACCGGGGAGCTGTTTTTT.

There are a few counts of this clonotype. The chain carries TRBV27 and TRBJ1-2; 8 bases are shared with TRBD1. Germline CDR1 reads MNHEY; CDR2 reads SMNVEV (reference sequence). The CDR3 sequence is 15 residues long. V lost 2 bases, J lost 6 bases, and 8 bases stayed unmatched. The CDR3 DNA is TGTGCCAGCAGTTTACTAGGGGACAGGCAGGATGGCTACACCTTC. Protein sequence: CASSLLGDRQDGYTF.

This clonotype was recorded a few times. V and J are TRBV20-1 and TRBJ1-4; unclear D gene. Germline lookup yields CDR1 DFQATT and CDR2 SNEGSKA (reference sequence). The CDR3 runs to 14 residues. V was shortened by 6 bases and J by 4 bases, with 15 bases between the two germline ends. The CDR3 protein is CSAGRPGDNEKLFF. The CDR3, as DNA: TGCAGTGCCGGGAGGCCAGGCGATAATGAAAAACTGTTTTTT.

A few counts support this clonotype. This chain links TRBV5-1 with TRBJ2-1; no definite D call. There are 13 residues in the CDR3. V was shortened by 0 bases and J by 7 bases, with 8 bases between the two germline ends. In germline, CDR1 is SGHRS, CDR2 YFSETQ. The CDR3 coding sequence is TGCGCCAGCAGCTTGGGTTGGCAAAATGAGCAGTTCTTC. Residues: CASSLGWQNEQFF. Based on the CDR3 plus reference TRBV5-1 and TRBJ2-1, the full variable domain is KAGVTQTPRYLIKTRGQQVTLSCSPISGHRSVSWYQQTPGQGLQFLFEYFSETQRNKGNFPGRFSGRQFSNSRSEMNVSTLELGDSALYLCASSLGWQNEQFFGPGTRLTVL.

This chain uses TRBV28 with TRBJ2-7, with 7 nucleotides matching TRBD2. The CDR3 spans 12 residues. Germline CDR1 and CDR2: MDHEN and SYDVKM. The V gene end was trimmed by 6 bases and the J gene end by 7 bases; junction bases not matched to a gene: 6. The CDR3 protein is CASRGTTTEQYF. The CDR3 DNA is TGTGCCAGCAGGGGGACTACCACTGAGCAGTACTTC. Drawing the rest from reference TRBV28 and TRBJ2-7, the complete variable domain is DVKVTQSSRYLVKRTGEKVFLECVQDMDHENMFWYRQDPGLGLRLIYFSYDVKMKEKGDIPEGYSVSREKKERFSLILESASTNQTSMYLCASRGTTTEQYFGPGTRLTVT.

The genes are TRBV20-1 and TRBJ2-5; tentative D call: TRBD1 (6 bases). CDR3 size: 14 residues. Trimming removed 0 bases from V and 4 bases from J, with 12 bases in between. The germline gives CDR1 DFQATT, CDR2 SNEGSKA (reference sequence). The DNA of the CDR3 is TGCAGTGCTAGAGATCAGTCAGGGGCAGAGACCCAGTACTTC. It encodes CSARDQSGAETQYF.

V is TRBV6-1 and J is TRBJ2-2, with TRBD2 matching over 11 bases. This CDR3 is 17 amino acids long. J gave up 4 bases and V 5 bases, and 9 bases lay outside the gene matches. Per germline, CDR1 MNHNS and CDR2 SASEGT. The CDR3 loop reads CASSLNLAGGSTGELFF. CDR3 bases: TGTGCCAGCAGTCTCAACCTAGCGGGAGGCAGCACCGGGGAGCTGTTTTTT.

This CDR3 reads CASSYSIGAAQETQYF. In nucleotides, the CDR3 is TGTGCCAGCAGTTACTCGATAGGGGCGGCACAAGAGACCCAGTACTTC. The chain has TRBV6-5 and TRBJ2-5; possibly TRBD1 for D (5 bases). The CDR3 runs 16 residues. Germline lookup yields CDR1 MNHEY and CDR2 SVGAGI. The V end lost 0 bases, the J end lost 2 bases, and 13 bases lay between the germline ends.

The V call is TRBV9, the J call TRBJ2-3; TRBD2 agrees at 9 bases. After removal of 4 bases from V and 5 bases from J, the junction contained 5 bases not matched to a gene. Germline values: CDR1 SGDLS, CDR2 YYNGEE. This CDR3 is built from 14 residues. CDR3 in DNA: TGTGCCAGCAGCTATAGCGGGAGTGGAGATACGCAGTATTTT. This gives the protein CASSYSGSGDTQYF.

The chain links TRBV10-3 to TRBJ2-5; D is unresolved. The tail of the sequence fits TRBJ2-7 better, so the J call may be wrong. Germline CDR1 and CDR2: ENHRY and SYGVKD. The CDR3 sequence is 17 residues long. The CDR3 region has the DNA TGTGCCATCAGTGACAAGGCGGCCCTGGAACCGACCTACGAGCAGTACTTC. It yields the protein CAISDKAALEPTYEQYF.

This rearrangement joins TRBV12-3 or TRBV12-4 to TRBJ1-2; D uncertain. With 3 bases removed from V and 6 bases from J, the gap between germline ends came to 11 bases. CDR3 length equals 13 residues. CDR3 sequence reads: CASSLVRSDGYTF. DNA of the CDR3: TGTGCCAGCAGTTTGGTCCGGTCGGATGGCTACACCTTC.

This chain links TRBV5-4 with TRBJ2-7; possible D gene TRBD2, 6 bases. The CDR3 runs to 16 residues. The V end was cut by 0 bases, the J end by 0 bases, with 13 bases between. CDR1 is SGHNT and CDR2 is YYREEE in the germline V gene (reference sequence). The CDR3, as DNA: TGTGCCAGCAGCTTGGAAGGCGGGACGAGCTCCTACGAGCAGTACTTC. Its protein is CASSLEGGTSSYEQYF.

V usage is TRBV10-3 and J usage is TRBJ2-3; TRBD1 aligns across 9 bases. V trimming: 3 bases; J trimming: 2 bases; junction bases outside the gene matches: 6. CDR3 length: 16 residues. Germline V gives CDR1 ENHRY, CDR2 SYGVKD. CDR3 in amino acids: CAISDLGQGSTDTQYF. CDR3 DNA sequence: TGTGCCATCAGTGACTTGGGACAGGGATCCACAGATACGCAGTATTTT.

This clonotype was observed a few times. The genes are TRBV12-3 or TRBV12-4 and TRBJ1-2, with D hard to call. The CDR3 consists of 13 residues. V lost 5 bases, J lost 4 bases, and 11 bases lay in between. For the CDR3, the DNA is TGTGCCAGCAGTCCCGGACTGACCTATGGCTACACCTTC. Translated, it gives CASSPGLTYGYTF.

This clonotype was seen more than once but under ten times. J is TRBJ2-7 and V is TRBV5-5; D is ambiguous. With 5 bases removed from V and 4 bases from J, the gap between germline ends came to 10 bases. The germline V gene encodes CDR1 SGHKS and CDR2 YYEKEE (reference sequence). The CDR3 runs 12 residues. In DNA form, the CDR3 reads TGTGCCAGCAGTATCACCGGATACGAGCAGTACTTC. Amino acid sequence: CASSITGYEQYF.

There are a few counts of this clonotype. The rearrangement joins TRBV28 to TRBJ1-5, with a weak D call TRBD1 (6 bases). V lost 7 bases and J lost 7, with 17 bases in between. The CDR3 spans 14 residues. Germline CDR1 reads MDHEN; CDR2 reads SYDVKM. CDR3 region: CASKAHTQGQPQHF. The CDR3 DNA sequence: TGTGCCAGCAAAGCTCACACACAGGGACAGCCCCAGCATTTT.

The chain links TRBV20-1 to TRBJ1-1; TRBD1 might be the D (5 bases). Germline V gene sequence: CDR1 DFQATT, CDR2 SNEGSKA (reference sequence). The V gene lost 4 bases and the J gene lost 7 bases, with 10 bases spanning the gap. The CDR3 sequence is 11 residues long. CDR3 loop: CSAKGNREAFF. In nucleotides, the CDR3 is TGCAGTGCTAAGGGGAACCGTGAAGCTTTCTTT.

This clonotype was observed a handful of times. The gene calls are TRBV30 and TRBJ2-1, with D hard to call. The CDR3 spans 11 residues. V was cut by 0 bases and J by 6 bases, with 3 bases left in between. The V gene's germline CDR1 is GTSNPN and CDR2 SVGIG (reference sequence). CDR3 in amino acids: CAWSVSNEQFF. Here the CDR3 DNA reads TGTGCCTGGAGTGTCTCCAATGAGCAGTTCTTC.

Concerning this clonotype itself: This may be a read error: a much more frequent sequence differs by one nucleotide. The chain employs TRBV7-9 and TRBJ2-5; TRBD2 agrees at 8 bases. The length of the CDR3 is 15 residues. J lost 5 bases, V lost 3 bases, and 8 bases had no gene match. CDR1 is SEHNR and CDR2 is FQNEAQ in the germline V gene (reference sequence). The CDR3 sequence: CASSLQSGSRETQYF. Written as DNA, the CDR3 is TGTGCCAGCAGCTTGCAAAGCGGGAGTCGGGAGACCCAGTACTTC.